This entry lists 11 T cell receptor beta chains sequenced from one sample in a study of blood T cells in healthy people across ages. For the second PCR, which ran for about 6 to 11 cycles, a sample-barcoded 5' primer and a J-beta primer mix were used. In TCRdb, the 5' RACE reads were re-called with MiXCR into one record per CDR3 protein. The table lists hundreds of thousands of distinct CDR3 sequences, under 70% of them singletons. The material sequenced was blood. These receptors were taken from a man in his sixties in good health.

The rearrangement uses TRBV27 and TRBJ1-5; 7 bases agree with TRBD1. There are 14 residues in the CDR3. The germline V gene encodes CDR1 MNHEY and CDR2 SMNVEV (reference sequence). Germline trimming cut 3 bases from V and 4 bases from J; bases unmatched to any gene: 3. CDR3: CASSFGRGNQPQHF. CDR3 bases: TGTGCCAGCAGTTTTGGCAGGGGGAATCAGCCCCAGCATTTT.

This clonotype was recorded only once. The chain links TRBV4-1 to TRBJ1-2; D is ambiguous. Germline assignment: CDR1 MGHRA and CDR2 YSYEKL. This CDR3 contains 15 residues. V was shortened by 1 base and J by 2 bases, with 11 bases between the two germline ends. The CDR3 here is CASSQGGAFNYGYTF. CDR3 nucleotides: TGCGCCAGCAGCCAAGGCGGTGCCTTCAACTATGGCTACACCTTC.

The genes are TRBV4-2 and TRBJ2-7; a possible D gene is TRBD1 (6 bases). The V and J ends lost 0 bases and 0 bases respectively, with 12 bases between them. Germline V gene data show CDR1 as LGHNA and CDR2 as YNFKEQ. CDR3 size: 16 residues. In nucleotides, the CDR3 is TGTGCCAGCAGCCAAGAAACGACAGGTAGCTCCTACGAGCAGTACTTC. This codes for CASSQETTGSSYEQYF.

This chain joins TRBV25-1 and TRBJ1-5; 8 bases are shared with TRBD1. Per the germline V gene, CDR1 is MGHDK and CDR2 is SYGVNS. This CDR3 comprises 14 residues. V lost 5 bases to trimming and J lost 6 bases; unmatched junction nucleotides: 6. The CDR3 bases are TGTGCCAGCAGTTTACAGGGGGAGGGTCAGCCCCAGCATTTT. Amino acid sequence: CASSLQGEGQPQHF.

This clonotype showed up just a few times. This chain links TRBV7-2 with TRBJ2-2; D possibly corresponds to TRBD2 (5 bases). CDR3 length equals 11 residues. V was trimmed by 11 bases and J by 4 bases, leaving 8 bases between them. Germline V gives CDR1 SGHTA, CDR2 FQGNSA. CDR3 loop: CAGRGTGELFF. The CDR3 DNA is TGTGCCGGCCGGGGCACCGGGGAGCTGTTTTTT. The variable domain in full, with the rest retrieved from reference TRBV7-2 and TRBJ2-2, is GAGVSQSPSNKVTEKGKDVELRCDPISGHTALYWYRQSLGQGLEFLIYFQGNSAPDKSGLPSDRFSAERTGGSVSTLTIQRTQQEDSAVYLCAGRGTGELFFGEGSRLTVL.

The V call is TRBV20-1, the J call TRBJ1-2; D is perhaps TRBD1 (6 bases). V lost 0 bases to trimming and J lost 7 bases, with 18 bases between them. There are 15 residues in the CDR3. CDR1 is DFQATT and CDR2 is SNEGSKA in the germline V gene (reference sequence). The CDR3 loop is CSARDPNGQTPGYTF. The DNA of the CDR3 is TGCAGTGCTAGAGATCCCAACGGACAGACTCCTGGCTACACCTTC.

V usage is TRBV7-9 and J usage is TRBJ1-6, with D possibly matching TRBD1 (5 bases). Trimming left V 2 bases short and J 4 bases short, with 9 bases between. There are 15 residues in the CDR3. Germline V gives CDR1 SEHNR, CDR2 FQNEAQ (reference sequence). CDR3 protein: CASSLIGAYNSPLHF. The CDR3 DNA reads as TGTGCCAGCAGCTTAATAGGGGCTTATAATTCACCCCTCCACTTT.

The chain is built from TRBV6-1 and TRBJ1-2; 7 nucleotides match TRBD1. V shed 5 bases and J 6 bases; nucleotides not matched to a gene: 3. This CDR3 spans 12 amino acids. Germline V CDR1 and CDR2: MNHNS, SASEGT. This CDR3 reads CASSPTGNGYTF. The CDR3 bases are TGTGCCAGCAGTCCGACAGGGAATGGCTACACCTTC.

V is TRBV6-6 and J is TRBJ1-2; unclear D gene. The CDR3 is 9 amino acids. Trimming removed 7 bases from V and 9 bases from J, with 6 bases in between. Germline CDR1 and CDR2: MNHNY and SVGAGI (reference sequence). CDR3 region: CASKGSYTF. The CDR3 DNA sequence: TGTGCCAGCAAAGGGAGCTACACCTTC.

The V gene is TRBV11-3, the J gene TRBJ2-7; either TRBD1 or TRBD2 may fit D (6 bases each). Judging by the DNA end, TRBJ2-5 fits better; the J call may be wrong. Germline V lookup: CDR1 SGHNT, CDR2 YENEEA. The CDR3 is 14 residues long. The CDR3 is CASSLGGPGRTQYF. CDR3 bases: TGTGCCAGCAGCTTGGGGGGCCCAGGGAGGACCCAGTACTTC.

A few counts support this clonotype. The V gene is TRBV5-1, the J gene TRBJ2-1, with unresolved D. This CDR3 is built from 15 residues. The V end was cut by 0 bases, the J end by 3 bases, with 10 bases between. Germline CDR1 and CDR2: SGHRS and YFSETQ. DNA for the CDR3: TGCGCCAGCAGCTTGGATCCGGGTAACTACAATGAGCAGTTCTTC. This codes for CASSLDPGNYNEQFF.